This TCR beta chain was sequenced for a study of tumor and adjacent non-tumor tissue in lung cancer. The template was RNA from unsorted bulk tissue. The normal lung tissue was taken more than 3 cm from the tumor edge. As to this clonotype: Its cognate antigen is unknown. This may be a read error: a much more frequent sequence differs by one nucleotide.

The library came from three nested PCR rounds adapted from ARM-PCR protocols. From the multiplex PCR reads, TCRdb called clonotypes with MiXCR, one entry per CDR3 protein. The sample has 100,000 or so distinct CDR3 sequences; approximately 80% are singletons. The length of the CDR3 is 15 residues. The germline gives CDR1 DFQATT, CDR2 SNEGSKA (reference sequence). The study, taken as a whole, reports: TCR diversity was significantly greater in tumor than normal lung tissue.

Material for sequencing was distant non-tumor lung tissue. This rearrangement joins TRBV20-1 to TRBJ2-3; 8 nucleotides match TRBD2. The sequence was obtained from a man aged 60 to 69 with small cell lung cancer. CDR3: CSAPPGGALTDAQYF. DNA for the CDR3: TGCAGTGCCCCCCCGGGGGGGGCACTCACAGATGCGCAGTATTTT.